This is a list of T cell receptor beta chains from one sample in a study of T cells in Graves' hyperthyroidism and ophthalmopathy. TCRdb analysed the multiplex PCR reads with MiXCR anew, one entry per CDR3 protein. Of hundreds of thousands of distinct CDR3 sequences listed, roughly 40% are singletons. The sample consisted of blood. The receptors derive from a man aged 18 to 30 with Graves' hyperthyroidism. Each CDR3 is given with its conserved first and last residue. The D gene is left open where the match is weak. The size field is filled for only some rows; it gives once, few, many or a size class.

CDR3aa	CDR3nt	v_gene	j_gene	abundance	d_gene
CASSVEPAYYEQYF	TGTGCCAGCAGCGTAGAGCCAGCTTACTACGAGCAGTACTTC	TRBV9	TRBJ2-7	few	NA
CSARDIVKSSYEQYF	TGCAGTGCTAGAGATATTGTAAAGAGCTCCTACGAGCAGTACTTC	TRBV20-1	TRBJ2-7	NA	NA
CASSQLTGNGYTF	TGTGCCAGCAGCCAGTTGACAGGGAATGGCTACACCTTC	TRBV7-9	TRBJ1-2	NA	TRBD1
CASTILAGVYEQYF	TGTGCCAGCACCATACTAGCGGGAGTCTACGAGCAGTACTTC	TRBV2	TRBJ2-7	many	TRBD2
CASSGSGTPFYEQYF	TGTGCCAGCAGTGGTTCCGGGACTCCGTTTTACGAGCAGTACTTC	TRBV2	TRBJ2-7	few	NA
CSVEGQGATGYTF	TGCAGCGTTGAGGGACAGGGGGCGACTGGCTACACCTTC	TRBV29-1	TRBJ1-2	many	TRBD1
CSAGTGTGDFGTQYF	TGCAGTGCTGGAACAGGGACAGGGGATTTCGGGACCCAGTACTTC	TRBV20-1	TRBJ2-5	NA	TRBD1
CASSFIRGRGTGELFF	TGTGCCAGCAGCTTTATCAGGGGGCGCGGCACCGGGGAGCTGTTTTTT	TRBV7-2	TRBJ2-2	NA	TRBD1
CASSQGVRVSGANVLTF	TGTGCCAGCAGCCAAGGTGTAAGGGTGTCCGGGGCCAACGTCCTGACTTTC	TRBV4-2	TRBJ2-6	many	NA
CASSLIWGTEAFF	TGTGCCAGCAGCTTAATCTGGGGGACTGAAGCTTTCTTT	TRBV7-9	TRBJ1-1	many	NA
CASSPRTGDDSPLHF	TGCGCCAGCAGCCCGAGGACAGGGGATGATTCACCCCTCCACTTT	TRBV5-1	TRBJ1-6	many	TRBD1
CASSLAGGGSSEQYF	TGTGCCAGCAGCTTAGCGGGCGGGGGAAGTAGCGAGCAGTACTTC	TRBV7-9	TRBJ2-7	few	TRBD2
CASSQDSTGPREAFF	TGCGCCAGCAGCCAAGATAGCACAGGTCCCCGCGAAGCCTTCTTT	TRBV7-9	TRBJ1-1	NA	NA
CASSHYSSYEQYF	TGTGCCAGCAGCCATTACAGCTCCTACGAGCAGTACTTC	TRBV13	TRBJ2-7	NA	NA
CASSQEEDRGNTIYF	TGTGCCAGCAGCCAAGAGGAGGACAGGGGGAACACCATATATTTT	TRBV7-9	TRBJ1-3	NA	TRBD1
CASSDSRGTANYEQYF	TGTGCCAGCAGTGACTCAAGGGGGACAGCTAACTACGAGCAGTACTTC	TRBV19	TRBJ2-7	NA	TRBD1
CASSSTGQGPQHF	TGTGCCAGCAGCTCGACTGGACAGGGCCCCCAGCATTTT	TRBV7-2	TRBJ1-5	NA	TRBD1
CASSQVQVDFGDTIYF	TGCGCCAGCAGCCAAGTGCAGGTGGATTTTGGAGACACCATATATTTT	TRBV5-1	TRBJ1-3	NA	NA
CSAVPKGLVNTIYF	TGCAGCGCCGTTCCAAAGGGACTAGTGAACACCATATATTTT	TRBV29-1	TRBJ1-3	NA	NA
CASRLDSLEAFF	TGTGCCAGCAGATTAGACAGCCTTGAAGCTTTCTTT	TRBV12-3/TRBV12-4	TRBJ1-1	NA	NA
CASGMSETQYF	TGTGCCAGCGGCATGTCAGAGACCCAGTACTTC	TRBV6-5	TRBJ2-5	few	NA
CSAGLVYAGANVLTF	TGCAGCGCCGGACTAGTGTATGCCGGGGCCAACGTCCTGACTTTC	TRBV29-1	TRBJ2-6	NA	TRBD2
CSARVSRQGLTGELFF	TGCAGTGCTAGAGTCTCCAGACAGGGCTTGACCGGGGAGCTGTTTTTT	TRBV20-1	TRBJ2-2	NA	TRBD1
CASSQQGTGSYEQYF	TGTGCCAGCAGCCAACAGGGGACAGGATCCTACGAGCAGTACTTC	TRBV4-2	TRBJ2-7	NA	TRBD1
CASSRGIGTEAFF	TGTGCCAGCAGTCGGGGGATAGGCACTGAAGCTTTCTTT	TRBV14	TRBJ1-1	NA	NA
CAISDSGGYAF	TGTGCCATCAGTGACTCCGGTGGCTACGCCTTC	TRBV10-3	TRBJ1-2	NA	NA
CASSAGGGAEAFF	TGTGCCAGCAGCGCGGGGGGTGGCGCTGAAGCTTTCTTT	TRBV10-2	TRBJ1-1	NA	NA
CASSEWVLGETEAFF	TGTGCCAGCAGTGAATGGGTCCTAGGGGAGACTGAAGCTTTCTTT	TRBV25-1	TRBJ1-1	many	NA
CASRDGGTQYF	TGTGCCAGCAGGGACGGGGGGACCCAGTACTTC	TRBV2	TRBJ2-5	many	NA
CASSPDTGSNSPLHF	TGTGCCAGCAGTCCGGACACCGGTTCTAATTCACCCCTCCACTTT	TRBV2	TRBJ1-6	few	NA
CASSQDRRTSGVLSYEQYF	TGCGCCAGCAGCCAAGATAGGAGGACTAGCGGGGTCCTGTCCTACGAGCAGTACTTC	TRBV4-1	TRBJ2-7	few	TRBD2
CASSLFDRGLEQYF	TGTGCCAGCAGCTTATTCGACAGGGGGCTCGAGCAGTACTTC	TRBV7-8	TRBJ2-7	many	TRBD1
CSASDPEAFF	TGCAGCGCCTCGGACCCTGAAGCTTTCTTT	TRBV29-1	TRBJ1-1	many	NA
CASSQDRQPSSYEQYF	TGCGCCAGCAGCCAAGATAGACAGCCCAGCTCCTACGAGCAGTACTTC	TRBV4-3	TRBJ2-7	NA	NA
CAAREGVGGETQYF	TGTGCCGCAAGGGAGGGCGTAGGCGGGGAGACCCAGTACTTC	TRBV15	TRBJ2-5	NA	TRBD2
CSARVVTGGLNEQYF	TGCAGTGCTAGAGTCGTGACAGGGGGCCTGAACGAGCAGTACTTC	TRBV20-1	TRBJ2-7	NA	TRBD1
CASSRRNEQYF	TGTGCCAGCAGCCGACGAAACGAGCAGTACTTC	TRBV5-1	TRBJ2-7	many	NA